This T cell receptor beta chain was profiled in a study of T cells in Graves' hyperthyroidism and ophthalmopathy. The germline V gene has CDR1 SNHLY and CDR2 FYNNEI. The CDR3 is made up of 13 amino acids. Unmatched junction bases numbered 5, after V lost 7 bases and J lost 5 bases. This clonotype was seen ten or more times. TCR beta CDR3 regions were amplified from RNA transcripts. The TCR CDR3 was amplified in a first-round RT-PCR using the HTBI primer set. TCRdb ran MiXCR on the multiplex PCR reads and lists one entry per CDR3 protein. The sample lists some 550,000 distinct CDR3 sequences; about a sixth were seen once.

The receptor was derived from a woman in her forties with Graves' ophthalmopathy. The V gene is TRBV2, the J gene TRBJ2-1, with 7 bases that match TRBD1. The sequencing input was blood. For the CDR3, the DNA is TGTGCCAGCATGGGACAGTCGAACAATGAGCAGTTCTTC. Amino acids: CASMGQSNNEQFF.